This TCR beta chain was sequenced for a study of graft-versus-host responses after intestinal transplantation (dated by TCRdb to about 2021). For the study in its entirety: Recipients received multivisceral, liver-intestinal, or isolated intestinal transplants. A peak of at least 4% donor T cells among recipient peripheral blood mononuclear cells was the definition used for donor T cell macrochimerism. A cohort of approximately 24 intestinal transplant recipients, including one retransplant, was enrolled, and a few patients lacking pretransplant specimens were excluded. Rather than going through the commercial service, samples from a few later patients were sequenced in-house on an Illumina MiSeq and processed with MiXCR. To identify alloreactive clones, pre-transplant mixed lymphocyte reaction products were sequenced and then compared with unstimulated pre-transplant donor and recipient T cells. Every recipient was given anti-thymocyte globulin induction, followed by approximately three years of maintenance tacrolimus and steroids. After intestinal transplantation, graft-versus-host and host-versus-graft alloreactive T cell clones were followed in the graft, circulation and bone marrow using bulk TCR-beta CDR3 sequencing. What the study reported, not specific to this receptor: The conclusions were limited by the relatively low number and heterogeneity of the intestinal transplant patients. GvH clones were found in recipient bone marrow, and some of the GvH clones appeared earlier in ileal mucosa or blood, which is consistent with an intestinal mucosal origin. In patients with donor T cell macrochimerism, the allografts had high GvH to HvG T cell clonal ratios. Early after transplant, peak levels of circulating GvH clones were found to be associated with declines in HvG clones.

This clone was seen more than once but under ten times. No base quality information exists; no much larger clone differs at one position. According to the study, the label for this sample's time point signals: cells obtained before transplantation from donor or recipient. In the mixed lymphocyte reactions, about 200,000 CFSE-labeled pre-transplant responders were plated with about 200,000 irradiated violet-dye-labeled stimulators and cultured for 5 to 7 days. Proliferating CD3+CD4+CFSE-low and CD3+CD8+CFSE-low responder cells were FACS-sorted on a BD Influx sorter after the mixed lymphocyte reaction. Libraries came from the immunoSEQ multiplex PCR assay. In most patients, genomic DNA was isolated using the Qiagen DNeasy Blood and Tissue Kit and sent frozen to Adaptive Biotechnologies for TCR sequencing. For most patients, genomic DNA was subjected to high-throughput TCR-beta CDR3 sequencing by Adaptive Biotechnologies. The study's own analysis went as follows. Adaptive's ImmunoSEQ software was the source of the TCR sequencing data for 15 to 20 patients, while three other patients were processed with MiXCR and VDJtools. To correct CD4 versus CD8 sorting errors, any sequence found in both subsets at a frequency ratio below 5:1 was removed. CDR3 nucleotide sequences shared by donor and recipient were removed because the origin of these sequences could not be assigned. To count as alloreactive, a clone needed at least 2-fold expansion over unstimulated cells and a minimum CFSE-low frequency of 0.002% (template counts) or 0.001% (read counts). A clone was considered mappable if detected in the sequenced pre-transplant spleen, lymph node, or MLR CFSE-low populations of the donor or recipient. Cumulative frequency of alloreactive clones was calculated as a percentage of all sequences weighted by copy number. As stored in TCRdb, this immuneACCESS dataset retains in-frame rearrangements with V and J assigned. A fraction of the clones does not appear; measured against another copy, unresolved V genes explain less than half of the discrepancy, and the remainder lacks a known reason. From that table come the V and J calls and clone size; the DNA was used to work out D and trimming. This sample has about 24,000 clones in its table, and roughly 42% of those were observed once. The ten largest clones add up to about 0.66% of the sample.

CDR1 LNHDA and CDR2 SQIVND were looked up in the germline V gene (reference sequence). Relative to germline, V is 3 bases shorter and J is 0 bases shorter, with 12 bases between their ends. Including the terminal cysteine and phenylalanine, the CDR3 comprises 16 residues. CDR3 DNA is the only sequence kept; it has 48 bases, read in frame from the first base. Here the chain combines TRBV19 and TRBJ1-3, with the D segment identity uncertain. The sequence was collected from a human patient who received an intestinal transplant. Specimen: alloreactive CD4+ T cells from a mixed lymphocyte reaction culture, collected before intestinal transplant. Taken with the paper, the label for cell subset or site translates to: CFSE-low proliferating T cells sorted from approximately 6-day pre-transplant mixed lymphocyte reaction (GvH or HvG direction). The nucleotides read TGTGCCAGTAGTATCATCGGCGGGGTCTCTGGAAACACCATATATTTT. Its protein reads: CASSIIGGVSGNTIYF.